These T cell receptor beta chains were read from a single sample in a study of vaccination and CD4 T cells after COVID-19. What these receptors recognize is not known. TCRdb reprocessed the PCR reads with MiXCR, giving one entry per CDR3 protein. This table holds just over 20,000 distinct CDR3 sequences, about 48% found once. Material: CD4+ T cells from blood, cultured in vitro. These receptors were obtained from a human donor who had recovered from COVID-19. The CDR3 runs from the conserved cysteine through the conserved F or W. The D gene is left open where the match is weak. The size of a clone is reported for some rows only, either as once, few or many, or as a class for expanded clones.

>TRBJ2-1|15|once|TRBD2|TRBV7-2
TGTGCCAGCAGCGGTACTAGCGGGGGACCAGAGGGGCAGTTCTTC
CASSGTSGGPEGQFF
>TRBJ1-5|13|NA|TRBD1|TRBV5-8
TGTGCCAGCAGCTGGGGACAGAATCAGCCCCAGCATTTT
CASSWGQNQPQHF
>TRBJ2-3|17|NA|TRBD2|TRBV6-1
TGTGCCAGCAATCCGTCGGCGGGGGAGCGGGGCACAGATACGCAGTATTTT
CASNPSAGERGTDTQYF
>TRBJ1-6|16|few|NA|TRBV20-1
TGCAGTGCTTTAGACCCCAGGACAGCGAATAATTCACCCCTCCACTTT
CSALDPRTANNSPLHF
>TRBJ1-2|16|few|TRBD1|TRBV11-3
TGTGCCAGCAGCCCTCGAACAGGGGGCGCGAGTTTGGGCTACACCTTC
CASSPRTGGASLGYTF
>TRBJ2-7|13|NA|NA|TRBV11-3
TGTGCCAGCAGCTTAGAAGGCCCTGGCGAGCAGTACTTC
CASSLEGPGEQYF
>TRBJ1-2|13|few|NA|TRBV27
TGTGCCAGCAGTTTCGCGGCTAACTATGGCTACACCTTC
CASSFAANYGYTF
>TRBJ2-2|15|once|NA|TRBV7-2
TGTGCCAGCAGACCCAGGGGAAGCGACACCGGGGAGCTGTTTTTT
CASRPRGSDTGELFF
>TRBJ1-6|14|few|NA|TRBV20-1
TGCAGTGCTAGTCGTGTGGGGATGAATTCACCCCTCCACTTT
CSASRVGMNSPLHF
>TRBJ2-2|13|NA|NA|TRBV20-1
TGCAGTGCTAGAAGAGGGGAATCCGGGGAGCTGTTTTTT
CSARRGESGELFF
>TRBJ2-2|16|NA|TRBD2|TRBV27
TGTGCCAGCAGTCCGACTAGCCCAGAGAACACCGGGGAGCTGTTTTTT
CASSPTSPENTGELFF
>TRBJ1-2|17|NA|NA|TRBV7-6
TGTGCCAGCAGCTTAGCATACGGGGGGGGGACTAACTATGGCTACACCTTC
CASSLAYGGGTNYGYTF
>TRBJ1-2|15|NA|TRBD1|TRBV7-8
TGTGCCAGCAGCTTAGTTGGCAGGGGGCTTGGTGGCTACACCTTC
CASSLVGRGLGGYTF
>TRBJ2-6|18|NA|TRBD1|TRBV28
TGTGCCAGCAGTCCCAGGACCGGGACAGGGGTTGGGGCCAACGTCCTGACTTTC
CASSPRTGTGVGANVLTF
>TRBJ1-6|14|NA|NA|TRBV21-1
TGTGCCAGCGCAGGGGGACAGGATAATTCACCCCCCCACTTT
CASAGGQDNSPPHF
>TRBJ1-6|16|NA|NA|TRBV7-2
TGTGCCAGCAGCTTAGCGAAGGCGCCAGGGAATTCACCCCTCCACTTT
CASSLAKAPGNSPLHF
>TRBJ2-7|16|NA|NA|TRBV11-3
TGTGCCAGCAGCCCAGCAGCGGGGACATGGACTTACGAGCAGTACTTC
CASSPAAGTWTYEQYF
>TRBJ1-6|14|NA|NA|TRBV19
TGTGCCAGTACCCCGGGGAGGGGAAATTCACCCCTCCATTTT
CASTPGRGNSPLHF
>TRBJ2-3|14|NA|NA|TRBV20-1
TGCAGTGCTACTACTAGACGGGGCACAGATACGCAGTATTTT
CSATTRRGTDTQYF
>TRBJ1-1|14|NA|NA|TRBV2
TGTGCCAGCAGTGTGGATCCCCCGGGGACTGAAGCTTTCTTT
CASSVDPPGTEAFF
>TRBJ1-2|13|NA|NA|TRBV2
TGTGCCACCGCCGGGACGGACAACTATGGCTACACCTTC
CATAGTDNYGYTF
>TRBJ1-6|14|NA|NA|TRBV25-1
TGTGCCAGCAAACTGACCGTTGAGGATTCACCCCTCCACTTT
CASKLTVEDSPLHF
>TRBJ2-7|14|NA|NA|TRBV6-2/TRBV6-3
TGTGCCACCAATCCCCGGGAGCTTGGCTACGAGCAGTACTTC
CATNPRELGYEQYF
>TRBJ2-7|12|NA|TRBD2|TRBV10-3
TGTGCCATCAGTGCGGGAGGGGTTGAGCAGTACTTC
CAISAGGVEQYF
>TRBJ1-6|12|NA|NA|TRBV27
TGTGCCAGCAGTCTGAATAATTCACCCCTCCACTTT
CASSLNNSPLHF
>TRBJ2-7|15|NA|NA|TRBV7-2
TGTGCCAGCAGCTCTGACTACAGGGGAGGTTACGAGCAGTACTTC
CASSSDYRGGYEQYF
>TRBJ2-2|16|once|TRBD1|TRBV19
TGTGCCAGTAGTAAACTACCGGGACAGGGAGCCGGGGAGCTGTTTTTT
CASSKLPGQGAGELFF
>TRBJ2-3|12|NA|TRBD2|TRBV7-2
TGTGCCAGCAGTAGCGGGCCAGATACGCAGTATTTT
CASSSGPDTQYF
>TRBJ1-2|17|few|NA|TRBV10-3
TGTGCCATCAGTGAGTCGAGGTTAGGCGAGGATTACTATGGCTACACCTTC
CAISESRLGEDYYGYTF
>TRBJ1-1|12|NA|NA|TRBV20-1
TGCAGTGCTAGAGAGGGCCACGGTGAAGCTTTCTTT
CSAREGHGEAFF
>TRBJ1-1|15|NA|NA|TRBV28
TGTGCCAGCAGTTTATCCCCCCCCCTCCACACTGAAGCTTTCTTT
CASSLSPPLHTEAFF
>TRBJ2-7|16|NA|NA|TRBV28
TGTGCCAGCAGTTCCCTCACATCGTCGGAGATCTCGGGAGAGTACTTC
CASSSLTSSEISGEYF
>TRBJ1-5|15|few|NA|TRBV27
TGTGCCAGCAGTTTTTGGGGAAATAGCAATCAGCCCCAGCATTTT
CASSFWGNSNQPQHF
>TRBJ2-7|15|few|TRBD2|TRBV20-1
TGCAGTGCTAGAGTCCCGACTAGCGGGGTCTACGAGCAGTACTTC
CSARVPTSGVYEQYF
>TRBJ2-5|14|NA|TRBD2|TRBV2
TGTGCCAGCAGTCTAGCGGGAGGGATAGAGACCCAGTACTTC
CASSLAGGIETQYF
>TRBJ2-1|16|NA|NA|TRBV9
TGTGCCAGCAGCCCAGGGGGGACGGACTCCTACAATGAGCAGTTCTTC
CASSPGGTDSYNEQFF
>TRBJ2-7|13|NA|TRBD2|TRBV20-1
TGCAGTGCTAGAGATGGCGGGGGGTACGAGCAGTACTTC
CSARDGGGYEQYF
>TRBJ2-7|10|NA|NA|TRBV6-1
TGTGCCAGCAGGCAGTTTGAGCAGTACTTC
CASRQFEQYF
>TRBJ2-7|14|NA|NA|TRBV7-2
TGTGCCAGCAGCCCTGGGCTCGTCCCTTACGAGCAGTACTTC
CASSPGLVPYEQYF
>TRBJ1-6|15|few|NA|TRBV20-1
TGCAGTGCTACCCGACAGGACCCGACCTATTCACCCCTCCACTTT
CSATRQDPTYSPLHF
>TRBJ2-1|15|NA|TRBD1|TRBV11-3
TGTGCCTGTCAAGTGGGGACAGAACCCTACAATGAGCAGTTCTTC
CACQVGTEPYNEQFF
>TRBJ1-1|14|NA|NA|TRBV7-8
TGTGCCAGCAGCTTAGCTGCGGGGGTCGCTGAAGCTTTCTTT
CASSLAAGVAEAFF
>TRBJ2-5|16|NA|NA|TRBV20-1
TGCAGTGCTAGAGATCGGTGGGGCGAGTGGCAGGAGACCCAGTACTTC
CSARDRWGEWQETQYF
>TRBJ2-5|14|NA|NA|TRBV28
TGTGCCAGCAGTTGGGTGCTCAGGCGAGAGACCCAGTACTTC
CASSWVLRRETQYF
>TRBJ2-7|16|NA|NA|TRBV6-5
TGTGCCAGCAGTTACTCGGTAGGGTATGAATCCCGCGAGCAGTACTTC
CASSYSVGYESREQYF
>TRBJ2-7|14|NA|NA|TRBV20-1
TGCAGTGCTAGTTGGGACGCACTACGTGGGGAGCAGTACTTC
CSASWDALRGEQYF
>TRBJ2-2|14|NA|NA|TRBV27
TGTGCCAGCAGGCACGCAGCGACCACCGGGGAGCTGTTTTTT
CASRHAATTGELFF
>TRBJ1-5|18|NA|TRBD1|TRBV6-1
TGTGCCAGCGGTGGACTATCCCCTAGGCAGGGGGCCGATCAGCCCCAGCATTTT
CASGGLSPRQGADQPQHF